This T cell receptor (beta chain) was sequenced in a study of blood T cell repertoires in COVID-19. Looking at the study overall: Samples came from the United States, Italy and Spain, spanning acute and convalescent COVID-19. T cells, B-cell-depleted T cells, or PBMCs provided the cDNA or gDNA that served as material.

Methods used by the authors: Estimated nucleated cell counts came from reference gene primer amplification. The data were produced by immunoSEQ multiplex PCR, yet TCRdb's version contains in-frame clones alone and is incomplete. For V, J and clone size, that table is used; D and trimming come from the DNA. The sample holds approximately 190,000 clones, around 83% seen once. The CDR3 has 13 amino acids. After removal of 6 bases from V and 4 bases from J, the junction contained 5 bases not matched to a gene. The sequencing sample was made of peripheral blood. This receptor was taken from a woman aged 40-49 years with acute or convalescent COVID-19. V usage is TRBV12-3 or TRBV12-4 and J usage is TRBJ1-2; 7 bases map to TRBD1. Written as DNA, the CDR3 is TGTGCCAGCAGAAAGACAGGGCCCTATGGCTACACCTTC. This codes for CASRKTGPYGYTF.